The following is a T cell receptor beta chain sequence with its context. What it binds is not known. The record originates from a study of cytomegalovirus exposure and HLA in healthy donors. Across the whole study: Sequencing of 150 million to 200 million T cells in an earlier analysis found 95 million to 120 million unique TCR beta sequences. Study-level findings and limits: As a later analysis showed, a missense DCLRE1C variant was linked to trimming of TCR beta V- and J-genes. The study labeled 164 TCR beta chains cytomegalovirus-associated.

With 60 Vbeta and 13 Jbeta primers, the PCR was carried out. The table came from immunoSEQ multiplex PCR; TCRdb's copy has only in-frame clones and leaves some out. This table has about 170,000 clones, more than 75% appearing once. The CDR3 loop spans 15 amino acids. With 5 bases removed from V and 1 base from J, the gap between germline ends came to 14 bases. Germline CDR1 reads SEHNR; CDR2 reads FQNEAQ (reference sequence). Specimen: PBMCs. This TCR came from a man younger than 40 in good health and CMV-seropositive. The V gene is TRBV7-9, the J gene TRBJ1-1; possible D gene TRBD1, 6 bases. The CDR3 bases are TGTGCCAGCAGCACCCACAGGGAAGCGAACACTGAAGCTTTCTTT. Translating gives CASSTHREANTEAFF.